The present T cell receptor (beta chain) was sequenced within a study of cytomegalovirus exposure and HLA in healthy donors (dated by TCRdb to between 2016 and 2019). Study-level background: An earlier analysis of fewer than 750 of the donors reported approximately 300 Gb of sequence data and around 110 million unique TCR beta sequences obtained from roughly 170 million T cells. All discovery cohort repertoires had been generated on a single sequencing platform. A separate validation cohort of more than 100 different subjects was used in addition to the roughly 620-subject first cohort. To decide whether each TCR beta V gene segment behaved as functional or pseudogenic, an earlier analysis of fewer than 750 of the donors relied on high-throughput TCR beta sequencing. Donor age, sex, ethnicity and CMV serostatus were compiled alongside the repertoire data. Rather than using new phenotypic data, the later analysis identified candidate immune exposures from TCR beta sequences and from how often those sequences occurred across donors. Across about 370 genotyped donors of the cohort, an average of roughly 250,000 unique TCR beta nucleotide sequences per donor were sequenced, and roughly 18% of those sequences were non-productive. The number of typed donors differed by locus: about 629-630 for A, B, C, DRB1 and DQB1; 500 to 550 for DQA1; 606 for DPA1; and about 470 for DPB1. In a later genetic analysis, genome-wide SNP genotypes for about three fifths of the roughly 670 donors were used, and that subset was treated as a discovery cohort. HLA typing included class I and class II loci at four-digit resolution. Because of strong linkage in the cohort, four to six DR-DQ haplotypes were treated as single units for association and clustering. Of the approximately 400 genotyped donors, more than 75% were placed in the genetic ancestry cluster associated with self-reported Caucasian donors. In a later analysis, previously published TCR beta repertoires from 670 or so donors were re-analyzed and high-resolution HLA genotyping was added so that TCR occurrence patterns could be studied. The study aimed to test whether cataloging public T cell receptors could reveal signatures of past pathogen exposure. The study used immunosequencing to profile the T cell repertoires of some 600 subjects and linked those repertoires to cytomegalovirus serostatus. To predict cytomegalovirus infection status, the study brought together high-throughput TCR immunosequencing, statistical association of individual TCRs with disease status, and machine learning. Around 330 gigabases of sequencing data and tens of millions of unique TCR sequences made up an early release that covered approximately 700 HLA-typed donors. Study-wide conclusions, independent of this receptor: About 17 rarely observed V segments, including chromosome 9 orphons, were excluded from the earlier analysis of some 590 of the donors because counts were too low. Three of the identified cytomegalovirus-associated TCR beta chains were confirmed in vitro to be specific for cytomegalovirus antigens. In a later analysis, the rate of TCR association differed among HLA loci, with DRB1 alleles having the most associated TCRs and HLA-C alleles having the fewest. Because HLA typing was unavailable for some donors at each locus, only the typed subset was used in association tests. The presence/absence analyses assumed that sequencing depth was roughly uniform across donors, and that assumption may not be true. A later analysis reported that several top co-occurrence clusters appeared linked to parvovirus B19, influenza, CMV and Epstein-Barr virus. According to a later analysis, most CMV-associated TCR beta chains appeared to be HLA-restricted, and the HLA associations seemed to be driven largely by CMV exposure. The sequencing pipeline was judged likely to have produced a cluster of highly shared sequence variants as a technical artifact. Most TCR sequences were observed very rarely across donors, whereas some public TCRs were present in many individuals. For the cohort, immune exposure information was limited to CMV serostatus. The study gave a list of under 200 TCR beta chains associated with cytomegalovirus. A further reported finding was that TCR beta sequences accurately predicted the HLA-A and HLA-B alleles for most subjects in the first cohort. It was suggested by the authors that the approach could potentially be generalized to other disease states and immunological phenotypes. Specific HLA alleles were associated with 15,000 to 20,000 TCR beta sequences at a false discovery rate of 0.05 in a later analysis. Only TCR beta chains were sequenced in this cohort, and the absence of alpha or paired-chain data limited detectable features. A later genetic analysis reported fewer N-insertions in productive TCRs among donors in an Asian-associated ancestry cluster than the roughly 620-donor mean. A later genetic analysis associated a missense DCLRE1C variant with V-gene and J-gene trimming of TCR beta chains, and an independent cohort replicated the association. When HLA alleles, especially DR and DQ, strongly co-occurred, attributing TCR associations to individual alleles was difficult. In a later analysis, HLA-associated TCR beta chains were found to be more clonally expanded and to have lower generation probabilities than equally common non-associated chains. Some IMGT-functional V segments, including TRBV6-2 and TRBV6-3, could not be distinguished by the 87-base-pair reads and were therefore excluded. In an earlier analysis of approximately 590 of the donors, most TCR beta V segments appeared in productive rearrangements about 87% or about 30% of the time, broadly matching IMGT annotations. Correlated functional status among segregating V segments might reflect linkage disequilibrium, but an unknown experimental factor could not be ruled out. The classifier was reported to diagnose cytomegalovirus status with high specificity and sensitivity in both the original cohort and the validation cohort.

The library was generated by the immunoSEQ multiplex PCR assay. For the multiplex PCR, a mixture combining 60 forward primers for TCR Vbeta segments and 13 reverse primers for TCR Jbeta segments was used. Amplification of the CDR3 region of rearranged TCR beta genes was performed with a multiplex PCR assay on genomic DNA. On the Illumina HiSeq System, the amplified TCR beta libraries were sequenced as 87-base-pair reads. As for the authors' bioinformatics: A later analysis counted tens of millions of unique TCR beta chains across the approximately 700 repertoires, and roughly 11 million of these chains were shared by at least two donors. A nearest-neighbor algorithm error-corrected the raw reads and collapsed the reads into unique sequences, merging closely related sequences to remove PCR and sequencing errors. CDR3 sequences were aligned to IMGT reference sequences to assign V, D and J gene segments. For a sequence to be retained, a match of at least six nucleotides was required to both a V gene segment and a J gene segment. Rearrangements were called productive when the CDR3 lacked stop codons and stayed in frame with V and J; all others were non-productive. CDR3 was defined by IMGT convention, running from the second conserved V-encoded cysteine to the conserved J-encoded phenylalanine. Sequences without an unambiguous match to a single V gene segment were excluded from the earlier analysis of 450 to 750 of the donors. In an earlier analysis of about 590 of the donors, a V segment was called functional when productive rearrangements were above 56.7%, and segregating when the standard deviation between donors exceeded 5%. To diagnose cytomegalovirus status from the catalog of TCR beta chain sequences, a statistical classification framework was built. In a later analysis, TCR nucleotide sequences were compared against IMGT/GENE-DB human TR gene sequences so that V and J genes could be assigned. Using the TCRdist pipeline, a later analysis assigned CDR3 sequences along with most-parsimonious VDJ recombination scenarios. In a later analysis, every TCR beta chain was defined by the combination of its CDR3 amino acid sequence and its V-gene family, and reads without a unique V-gene family were dropped. A later analysis removed 592 highly shared, low-generation-probability nucleotide sequences to deal with suspected cross-contamination and a sequencing artifact. In a later analysis, a clonal expansion index for each public chain was calculated from normalized within-repertoire ranks of inferred template counts. In a later analysis, generation probabilities were computed with a VDJ recombination model fitted to out-of-frame rearrangements, and the resulting probabilities were checked against IGoR. In a later analysis, hypergeometric tests were used to score TCR-TCR, TCR-HLA and TCR-CMV co-occurrence, with a repertoire-size bias correction applied to TCR pairs. A later analysis estimated false discovery rates by permuting HLA or CMV assignments 20 times. A later analysis grouped co-occurring TCRs with DBSCAN, adding TCRdist sequence similarity when clustering within HLA-allele-positive subsets. Repertoires with fewer than 30,000 or more than 120,000 public chains, plus five repertoires with anomalous nucleotide sharing, were excluded from co-occurrence clustering. TCRdb limited this immuneACCESS table to in-frame rearrangements with V and J called. A share of clones is missing; checked studies link under half to unresolved V genes, and the rest is unexplained. V and J calls and clone size are copied from that table; D and trimming were computed from the DNA. Here the sample has about 170,000 clones; roughly four fifths occur a single time. Together, the top ten hold 0.75% to 0.8% of the sample.

A note on this clone: The antigen this receptor binds is unknown. Per-base quality was not reported, and no clone a single base away is much larger than it.

The cohort consisted of 650 to 850 healthy bone marrow donors. At the time of sampling, all cohort members were nominally healthy, though unrecorded immune exposures were likely present. The donor was CMV seronegative and belonged to the group of 380 or so seronegative cohort members. Every donor gave a peripheral blood sample, and the peripheral blood mononuclear cells from that sample were used for TCR beta sequencing. Genomic DNA was extracted from the blood cell samples with the Qiagen DNeasy Blood Extraction Kit. V is cut back by 2 bases and J by 6 bases, with 12 bases in the junction unmatched. From the germline V gene (reference sequence), CDR1 is GTSNPN and CDR2 is SVGIG. The CDR3, cysteine through phenylalanine, is 16 amino acids long. Only the CDR3 part of the read is kept: 48 bases, read in frame from the first base.

Sample: PBMCs. This sequence uses TRBV30 and TRBJ2-3, with TRBD2 matching 9 junction bases. This clonotype was sampled from a female donor in good health and CMV-seronegative. The CDR3 reads CAWSSPYAGGLDTQYF. DNA sequence: TGTGCCTGGAGTAGCCCCTATGCGGGGGGGCTTGATACGCAGTATTTT.